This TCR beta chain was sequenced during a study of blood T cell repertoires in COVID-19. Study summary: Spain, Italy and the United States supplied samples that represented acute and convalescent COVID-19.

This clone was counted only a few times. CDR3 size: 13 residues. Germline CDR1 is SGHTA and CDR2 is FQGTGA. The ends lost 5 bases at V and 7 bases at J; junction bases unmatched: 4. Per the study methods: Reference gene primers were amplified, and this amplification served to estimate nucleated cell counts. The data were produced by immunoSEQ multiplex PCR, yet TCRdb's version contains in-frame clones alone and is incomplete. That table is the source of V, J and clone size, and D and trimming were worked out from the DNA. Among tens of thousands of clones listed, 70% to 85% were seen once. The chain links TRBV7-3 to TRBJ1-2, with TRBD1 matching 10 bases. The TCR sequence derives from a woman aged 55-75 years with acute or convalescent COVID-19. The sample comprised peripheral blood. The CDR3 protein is CASSPGQGFGYTF. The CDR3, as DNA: TGTGCCAGCAGCCCGGGACAGGGGTTTGGCTACACCTTC.